This is a list of T cell receptor beta chains from one sample in a study of blood T cell repertoires in COVID-19. Assay: immunoSEQ multiplex PCR; the TCRdb copy retains only in-frame clones and omits some. Counted here are under 200,000 clones, less than 90% occurring once; the ten biggest clones make up under 4.5%. The specimen was PBMCs or T cells enriched from blood (not recorded which). The receptors originated from a woman aged 50 to 65 who had recovered from COVID-19. Each CDR3 is given with its conserved first and last residue. Fields, in order: D gene, clone size, J gene, V gene, CDR3 protein, CDR3 DNA. A D gene is named only where the DNA matches it firmly. Size values are once, few and many counts, or a class for expanded clones, and some rows have none.

D gene: TRBD1
clone size: .
J gene: TRBJ2-5
V gene: TRBV28
CDR3 protein: CASSLEDRVYQETQYF
CDR3 DNA: TGTGCCAGCAGTTTAGAGGACAGGGTTTACCAAGAGACCCAGTACTTC

D gene: .
clone size: few
J gene: TRBJ1-5
V gene: TRBV30
CDR3 protein: CAWSEDSHSNQPQHF
CDR3 DNA: TGTGCCTGGAGCGAGGACAGCCATAGCAATCAGCCCCAGCATTTT

D gene: .
clone size: .
J gene: TRBJ1-1
V gene: TRBV7-9
CDR3 protein: CASSPQGHSYEAFF
CDR3 DNA: TGTGCCAGCAGCCCCCAGGGACACTCATATGAAGCTTTCTTT

D gene: TRBD2
clone size: once
J gene: TRBJ2-3
V gene: TRBV25-1
CDR3 protein: CASRVGTSGPDTQYF
CDR3 DNA: TGTGCCAGCCGGGTCGGGACTAGCGGGCCAGATACGCAGTATTTT

D gene: .
clone size: few
J gene: TRBJ1-1
V gene: TRBV7-9
CDR3 protein: CASSPAGADTEAFF
CDR3 DNA: TGTGCCAGCAGTCCTGCGGGGGCGGACACTGAAGCTTTCTTT

D gene: .
clone size: .
J gene: TRBJ2-2
V gene: TRBV6-5
CDR3 protein: CASSYARNTGELFF
CDR3 DNA: TGTGCCAGCAGTTACGCCAGGAACACCGGGGAGCTGTTTTTT

D gene: TRBD1
clone size: .
J gene: TRBJ1-1
V gene: TRBV11-3
CDR3 protein: CASSLVGWGSGTGHTEAFF
CDR3 DNA: TGTGCCAGCAGCTTAGTAGGTTGGGGGTCAGGGACAGGGCACACTGAAGCTTTCTTT

D gene: TRBD1
clone size: .
J gene: TRBJ1-4
V gene: TRBV28
CDR3 protein: CASSGDRTYTEKLFF
CDR3 DNA: TGTGCCAGCAGTGGGGACAGGACTTACACGGAAAAACTGTTTTTT

D gene: .
clone size: .
J gene: TRBJ1-1
V gene: TRBV5-1
CDR3 protein: CASSRRTGRTEAFF
CDR3 DNA: TGCGCCAGCAGCCGACGTACAGGTCGGACTGAAGCTTTCTTT

D gene: TRBD2
clone size: .
J gene: TRBJ2-5
V gene: TRBV7-9
CDR3 protein: CASSPGELAGSRRQYF
CDR3 DNA: TGTGCCAGCAGCCCCGGGGAGTTAGCGGGGTCACGCCGCCAGTACTTC

D gene: .
clone size: .
J gene: TRBJ1-1
V gene: TRBV5-1
CDR3 protein: CASSLGSGNTEAFF
CDR3 DNA: TGCGCCAGCAGCTTGGGTTCAGGAAACACTGAAGCTTTCTTT

D gene: .
clone size: .
J gene: TRBJ1-1
V gene: TRBV19
CDR3 protein: CASSISPSGGTEAFF
CDR3 DNA: TGTGCCAGTAGTATATCCCCCTCCGGGGGCACTGAAGCTTTCTTT

D gene: .
clone size: many
J gene: TRBJ2-3
V gene: TRBV7-2
CDR3 protein: CASSLNGVADTQYF
CDR3 DNA: TGTGCCAGCAGCTTGAACGGGGTGGCAGATACGCAGTATTTT

D gene: .
clone size: once
J gene: TRBJ1-4
V gene: TRBV28
CDR3 protein: CASSSTGQGEKLFF
CDR3 DNA: TGTGCCAGCAGTTCCACGGGCCAGGGTGAAAAACTGTTTTTT

D gene: TRBD1
clone size: few
J gene: TRBJ2-1
V gene: TRBV2
CDR3 protein: CASSEARAGGEQFF
CDR3 DNA: TGTGCCAGCAGTGAGGCGAGGGCAGGGGGTGAGCAGTTCTTC

D gene: TRBD2
clone size: few
J gene: TRBJ2-1
V gene: TRBV5-6
CDR3 protein: CASSLDSSGDYNEQFF
CDR3 DNA: TGTGCCAGCAGCTTGGATTCTAGCGGGGATTACAATGAGCAGTTCTTC

D gene: .
clone size: few
J gene: TRBJ1-2
V gene: TRBV3-1/TRBV3-2
CDR3 protein: CASSQLPSPGHRNYGYTF
CDR3 DNA: TGTGCCAGCAGCCAACTCCCTTCACCGGGACACAGAAACTATGGCTACACCTTC

D gene: .
clone size: once
J gene: TRBJ1-1
V gene: TRBV28
CDR3 protein: CASSFEAPGSGAFF
CDR3 DNA: TGTGCCAGCAGTTTCGAAGCCCCGGGAAGCGGGGCTTTCTTT

D gene: TRBD2
clone size: once
J gene: TRBJ2-5
V gene: TRBV9
CDR3 protein: CASSPSGQETQYF
CDR3 DNA: TGTGCCAGCAGCCCTAGCGGCCAAGAGACCCAGTACTTC

D gene: TRBD2
clone size: .
J gene: TRBJ2-4
V gene: TRBV11-2
CDR3 protein: CASSFNRREGNIQYF
CDR3 DNA: TGTGCCAGCAGCTTTAACCGCAGGGAGGGAAACATTCAGTACTTC

D gene: .
clone size: .
J gene: TRBJ2-3
V gene: TRBV28
CDR3 protein: CASSRTGTLTDTQYF
CDR3 DNA: TGTGCCAGCAGTCGCACGGGAACTCTCACAGATACGCAGTATTTT

D gene: .
clone size: .
J gene: TRBJ1-5
V gene: TRBV19
CDR3 protein: CASSIIGQGTQPQHF
CDR3 DNA: TGTGCCAGTAGTATCATCGGGCAGGGTACGCAGCCCCAGCATTTT

D gene: TRBD1
clone size: .
J gene: TRBJ1-4
V gene: TRBV20-1
CDR3 protein: CSASLGQGGEKLFF
CDR3 DNA: TGCAGTGCTAGTCTGGGACAGGGAGGTGAAAAACTGTTTTTT

D gene: TRBD1
clone size: .
J gene: TRBJ1-2
V gene: TRBV7-8
CDR3 protein: CASRIGTGGLPGYGYTF
CDR3 DNA: TGTGCCAGCAGGATAGGGACAGGGGGGTTGCCGGGATATGGCTACACCTTC

D gene: TRBD2
clone size: .
J gene: TRBJ2-5
V gene: TRBV7-8
CDR3 protein: CASSLAAGVYETQYF
CDR3 DNA: TGTGCCAGCAGCTTGGCGGCGGGAGTCTACGAGACCCAGTACTTC

D gene: TRBD1
clone size: .
J gene: TRBJ1-2
V gene: TRBV2
CDR3 protein: CASTRDRNYGYTF
CDR3 DNA: TGTGCCAGCACCCGGGACAGAAACTATGGCTACACCTTC

D gene: TRBD1
clone size: .
J gene: TRBJ1-6
V gene: TRBV5-1
CDR3 protein: CASSPGQETNSPLHF
CDR3 DNA: TGCGCCAGCAGCCCGGGACAGGAGACAAATTCACCCCTCCACTTT

D gene: .
clone size: .
J gene: TRBJ1-1
V gene: TRBV10-1
CDR3 protein: CASSESAATMNTEAFF
CDR3 DNA: TGCGCCAGCAGTGAGTCGGCAGCGACGATGAACACTGAAGCTTTCTTT

D gene: TRBD2
clone size: .
J gene: TRBJ2-1
V gene: TRBV11-2
CDR3 protein: CASSSGLVAEQFF
CDR3 DNA: TGTGCCAGCAGCTCAGGACTAGTCGCTGAGCAGTTCTTC

D gene: .
clone size: .
J gene: TRBJ1-3
V gene: TRBV6-5
CDR3 protein: CASRGDSGNTIYF
CDR3 DNA: TGTGCCTCCCGGGGGGACTCTGGAAACACCATATATTTT

D gene: .
clone size: .
J gene: TRBJ2-3
V gene: TRBV5-1
CDR3 protein: CASSFGRGDTDTQYF
CDR3 DNA: TGCGCCAGCAGCTTCGGCAGGGGAGATACAGATACGCAGTATTTT

D gene: TRBD2
clone size: .
J gene: TRBJ2-2
V gene: TRBV11-2
CDR3 protein: CASSPKLTSPSTGELFF
CDR3 DNA: TGTGCCAGCAGCCCGAAATTGACTAGCCCGAGCACCGGGGAGCTGTTTTTT

D gene: .
clone size: few
J gene: TRBJ1-1
V gene: TRBV2
CDR3 protein: CASRNSLEAFF
CDR3 DNA: TGTGCCAGCAGGAATTCGCTAGAAGCTTTCTTT

D gene: TRBD2
clone size: few
J gene: TRBJ2-3
V gene: TRBV20-1
CDR3 protein: CSASSLASGAAIWRDTQYF
CDR3 DNA: TGCAGTGCTAGTTCCCTCGCTAGCGGAGCCGCGATATGGAGGGATACGCAGTATTTT

D gene: TRBD1
clone size: .
J gene: TRBJ1-2
V gene: TRBV3-1/TRBV3-2
CDR3 protein: CASSLGQGGGGYTF
CDR3 DNA: TGTGCCAGCAGCCTAGGACAGGGCGGAGGCGGCTACACCTTC

D gene: .
clone size: once
J gene: TRBJ1-1
V gene: TRBV28
CDR3 protein: CASSLHLTQNTEAFF
CDR3 DNA: TGTGCCAGCAGTTTACACCTAACTCAGAACACTGAAGCTTTCTTT

D gene: TRBD1
clone size: .
J gene: TRBJ1-2
V gene: TRBV11-2
CDR3 protein: CASSLVGQGPDGYTF
CDR3 DNA: TGTGCCAGCAGCTTAGTGGGACAGGGGCCCGATGGCTACACCTTC

D gene: TRBD2
clone size: .
J gene: TRBJ2-1
V gene: TRBV2
CDR3 protein: CASSEGTSGTSYNEQFF
CDR3 DNA: TGTGCCAGCAGTGAAGGCACTAGCGGGACTTCCTACAATGAGCAGTTCTTC

D gene: .
clone size: .
J gene: TRBJ1-3
V gene: TRBV3-1/TRBV3-2
CDR3 protein: CASSLSGSGNTIYF
CDR3 DNA: TGTGCCAGCAGCCTTTCAGGCTCTGGAAACACCATATATTTT

D gene: .
clone size: .
J gene: TRBJ1-1
V gene: TRBV7-3
CDR3 protein: CASSQIGTTNTEAFF
CDR3 DNA: TGTGCCAGCAGCCAAATAGGTACTACGAACACTGAAGCTTTCTTT

D gene: .
clone size: once
J gene: TRBJ2-3
V gene: TRBV2
CDR3 protein: CASKQQGAYDTQYF
CDR3 DNA: TGTGCCAGCAAGCAACAGGGTGCGTATGATACGCAGTATTTT

D gene: .
clone size: .
J gene: TRBJ1-6
V gene: TRBV4-1
CDR3 protein: CASSQRPTSSYNSPLHF
CDR3 DNA: TGCGCCAGCAGCCAACGACCAACTAGCTCCTATAATTCACCCCTCCACTTT

D gene: TRBD1
clone size: .
J gene: TRBJ1-2
V gene: TRBV5-1
CDR3 protein: CASDRTGVGYTF
CDR3 DNA: TGCGCCAGCGACCGGACAGGAGTCGGCTACACCTTC

D gene: .
clone size: .
J gene: TRBJ1-1
V gene: TRBV4-2
CDR3 protein: CASSPMGTSTEAFF
CDR3 DNA: TGTGCCAGCAGCCCTATGGGCACGAGCACTGAAGCTTTCTTT

D gene: TRBD2
clone size: .
J gene: TRBJ2-4
V gene: TRBV7-3
CDR3 protein: CASSSSGGNIQYF
CDR3 DNA: TGTGCCAGCAGCTCCAGCGGGGGTAACATTCAGTACTTC

D gene: .
clone size: .
J gene: TRBJ1-2
V gene: TRBV30
CDR3 protein: CAGQGQKGGYTF
CDR3 DNA: TGTGCCGGACAAGGACAGAAAGGAGGCTACACCTTC

D gene: .
clone size: .
J gene: TRBJ1-1
V gene: TRBV6-5
CDR3 protein: CASSYSPRRNTEAFF
CDR3 DNA: TGTGCCAGCAGTTACTCTCCCAGAAGGAACACTGAAGCTTTCTTT

D gene: .
clone size: .
J gene: TRBJ2-6
V gene: TRBV10-3
CDR3 protein: CAIRDSSGANVLTF
CDR3 DNA: TGTGCCATCAGAGACAGCTCTGGGGCCAACGTCCTGACTTTC

D gene: TRBD1
clone size: .
J gene: TRBJ1-5
V gene: TRBV28
CDR3 protein: CASSPGQGHQPQHF
CDR3 DNA: TGTGCCAGCAGTCCGGGACAGGGGCATCAGCCCCAGCATTTT

D gene: .
clone size: .
J gene: TRBJ1-2
V gene: TRBV11-2
CDR3 protein: CASSLDQVGLSRTF
CDR3 DNA: TGTGCCAGCAGCTTAGATCAAGTAGGACTGTCGCGCACCTTC

D gene: TRBD2
clone size: .
J gene: TRBJ2-1
V gene: TRBV5-1
CDR3 protein: CASSLAGGTNEQFF
CDR3 DNA: TGCGCCAGCAGCTTAGCGGGGGGGACCAATGAGCAGTTCTTC

D gene: TRBD1
clone size: .
J gene: TRBJ1-2
V gene: TRBV14
CDR3 protein: CASSQRQGRIVEGYTF
CDR3 DNA: TGTGCCAGCAGCCAGAGACAGGGGAGGATTGTTGAGGGCTACACCTTC

D gene: TRBD2
clone size: .
J gene: TRBJ2-2
V gene: TRBV7-6
CDR3 protein: CASSPSGGATGELFF
CDR3 DNA: TGTGCCAGCAGCCCGAGCGGGGGGGCCACCGGGGAGCTGTTTTTT